This T cell receptor (beta chain) was observed in a study of response to subunit inactivated influenza vaccine. Broader study findings: The authors put forward the suggestion that each seasonal influenza vaccination may bring in only a limited number of new T cells.

TCRdb itself ran the RT-PCR reads through MiXCR, one entry per CDR3 protein. The sample contains 500,000 to 600,000 distinct CDR3 sequences, roughly 10% of which appear only once. V was pared by 0 bases and J by 2 bases, with 7 bases between. The length of the CDR3 is 14 residues. Germline CDR1 is KGHSH and CDR2 is LQKENI. Turning to this clonotype: Antigen specificity is unknown.

The sequence came from a man aged 50 or older who received an inactivated influenza vaccine. The sample consisted of PBMCs from blood, taken on the day of vaccination. V usage is TRBV18 and J usage is TRBJ2-5; D is undetermined. The CDR3 nucleotides are TGTGCCAGCTCACCACCGTCCTCTCAAGAGACCCAGTACTTC. It specifies CASSPPSSQETQYF.